This T cell receptor beta chain is from a study of siplizumab effects on memory and regulatory T cells. Study outcomes and limitations: On average, under 70% of mappable alloreactive CD4+ clones were Treg-derived under siplizumab, against about 30% in controls. Under siplizumab, alloreactive sequences traced to unstimulated CD4+ memory cells were significantly reduced. Naive T cells seemed more diverse than memory cells; they also seemed major alloresponse contributors.

Remarks on this clone: Its cognate antigen is unknown.

This CDR3 spans 14 amino acids. CDR1 SNHLY and CDR2 FYNNEI come from the germline V gene. V shed 3 bases and J shed 6 bases, with 12 bases lying between them. Sequenced by immunoSEQ multiplex PCR; TCRdb stores in-frame clones only, minus some. Of about 64,000 clones in the sample, around 96% were seen once. The origin of this receptor is a human donor in good health. The sample was naive CD8+ T cells sorted from blood. V gene TRBV2 combines with J gene TRBJ1-5; tentative D call: TRBD1 (6 bases). CDR3 nucleotides: TGTGCCAGCAGTGAGGGGGGGCCGGGTCAGCCCCAGCATTTT. This gives the protein CASSEGGPGQPQHF.